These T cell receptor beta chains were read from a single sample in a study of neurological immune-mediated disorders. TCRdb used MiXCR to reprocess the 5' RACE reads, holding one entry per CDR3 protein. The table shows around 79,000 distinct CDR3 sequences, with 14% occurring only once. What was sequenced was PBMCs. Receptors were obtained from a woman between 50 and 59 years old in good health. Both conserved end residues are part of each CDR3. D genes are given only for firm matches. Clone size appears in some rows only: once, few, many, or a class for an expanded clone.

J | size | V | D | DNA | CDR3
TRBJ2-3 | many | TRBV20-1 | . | TGCAGTGCTCTGAGGACAGATTTAGATACGCAGTATTTT | CSALRTDLDTQYF
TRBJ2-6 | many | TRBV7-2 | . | TGTGCCAGCAGCTTAGCAGACTCTGGGGCCAACGTCCTGACTTTC | CASSLADSGANVLTF
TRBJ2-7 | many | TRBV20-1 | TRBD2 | TGCAGTGCTAGTGTAGCGGGAGGGGTCCACGAGCAGTACTTC | CSASVAGGVHEQYF
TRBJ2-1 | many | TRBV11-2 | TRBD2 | TGTGCCAGCAGCTTAACGGCGGGAGGGCCTTGGAATGAGCAGTTCTTC | CASSLTAGGPWNEQFF
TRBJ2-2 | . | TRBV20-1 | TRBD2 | TGCAGTGCTTCGACTAGCGGGAGGGCCTACACCGGGGAGCTGTTTTTT | CSASTSGRAYTGELFF
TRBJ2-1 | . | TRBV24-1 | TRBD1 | TGTGCCACTAGCAAAGGACAGGTTACGGCTGAGCAGTTCTTC | CATSKGQVTAEQFF
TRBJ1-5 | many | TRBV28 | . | TGTGCCAGCAGGTATCAAGGGCCCCAGCATTTT | CASRYQGPQHF
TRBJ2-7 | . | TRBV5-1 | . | TGCGCCAGCAGCTTGACCCCTAGCTCCTACGAGCAGTACTTC | CASSLTPSSYEQYF
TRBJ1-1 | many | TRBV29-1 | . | TGCAGCGCTCGCTTGGAGAACACTGAAGCTTTCTTT | CSARLENTEAFF
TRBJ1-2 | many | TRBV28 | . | TGTGCCAGCAGCCGGGGTGGAGGGTTTAGCTATGGCTACACCTTC | CASSRGGGFSYGYTF
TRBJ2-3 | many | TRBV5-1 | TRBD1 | TGCGCCAGCAGCATGGACAGGGTGGCAGATACGCAGTATTTT | CASSMDRVADTQYF
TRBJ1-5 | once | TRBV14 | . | TGTGCCAGCAGCCAAGCCATGAGGGTAAGGGGAATAGAGAGCAATCAGCCCCAGCATTTT | CASSQAMRVRGIESNQPQHF
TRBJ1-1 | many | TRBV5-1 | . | TGCGCCAGCAGCCCCATTCCGGCGAACACTGAAGCTTTCTTT | CASSPIPANTEAFF
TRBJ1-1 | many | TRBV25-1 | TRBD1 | TGTGCCAGCAGGGGGACAGGGGGCACTGAAGCTTTCTTT | CASRGTGGTEAFF
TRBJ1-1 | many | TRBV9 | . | TGTGCCAGCAGCGTAGAATCAACTGAAGCTTTCTTT | CASSVESTEAFF
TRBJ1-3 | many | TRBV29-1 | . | TGCAGCGTTGAAGATCAGTTTGGAAACACCATATATTTT | CSVEDQFGNTIYF
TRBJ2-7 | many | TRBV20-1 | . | TGCAGTGCTAGTTCACAGGGAACCTACGAGCAGTACTTC | CSASSQGTYEQYF
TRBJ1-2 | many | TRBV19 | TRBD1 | TGTGCCAGTAGTATCAGGGGGAATAACTATGGCTACACCTTC | CASSIRGNNYGYTF
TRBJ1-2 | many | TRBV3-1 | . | TGTGCCAGCAGCCAGACTGCAGCAGGCAACTATGGCTACACCTTC | CASSQTAAGNYGYTF
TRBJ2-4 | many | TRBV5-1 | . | TGCGCCAGCAGCACCGGGACATCGGGACGTGGGGGCATTCAGTACTTC | CASSTGTSGRGGIQYF
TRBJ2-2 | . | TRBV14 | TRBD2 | TGTGCCAGCAGCCAACCTAGCGGGGCGAAAACCGGGGAGCTGTTTTTT | CASSQPSGAKTGELFF
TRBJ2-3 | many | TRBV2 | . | TGTGCCAGCAGTGAATGGGCTGATACGCAGTATTTT | CASSEWADTQYF
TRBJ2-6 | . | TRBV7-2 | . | TGTGCCAGCAGCTTAGGGGATCGTGGACATGCCCTGACTTTC | CASSLGDRGHALTF
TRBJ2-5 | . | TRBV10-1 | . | TGCGCCAGCAGTGAGTTAGGAAAAGAGACCCAGTACTTC | CASSELGKETQYF
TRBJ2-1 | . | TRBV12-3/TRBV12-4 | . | TGTGCCAGCAGTGCCCCAAGCGGCGCGAGAAATGAGCAGTTCTTC | CASSAPSGARNEQFF
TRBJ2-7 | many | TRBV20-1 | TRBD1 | TGCAGTGCTGGCAGACAGGGCTTCACCTACGAGCAGTACTTC | CSAGRQGFTYEQYF
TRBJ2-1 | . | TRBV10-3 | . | TGTGCCATCAGTGAGTCCCGGACACCTGGGACCTACAATGAGCAGTTCTTC | CAISESRTPGTYNEQFF
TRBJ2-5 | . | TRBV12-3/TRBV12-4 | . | TGTGCCAGCAGTTTAGCGCGAACCGCGTCAGGTAACCCGCAAGAAGAGACCCAGTACTTC | CASSLARTASGNPQEETQYF
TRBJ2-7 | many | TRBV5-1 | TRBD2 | TGCGCCAGCAGCTTGGGTTGGGCGGGAGTCCCCTACGAGCAGTACTTC | CASSLGWAGVPYEQYF
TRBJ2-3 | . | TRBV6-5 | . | TGTGCCAGCAGTTACTCTCTAAACAGGGGCACAGATACGCAGTATTTT | CASSYSLNRGTDTQYF
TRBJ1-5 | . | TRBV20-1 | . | TGCAGTGCTAGGGGAGAGACTACAGCGACCCAGCATTTT | CSARGETTATQHF
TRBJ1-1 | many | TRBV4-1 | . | TGCGCCAGCGGGGGTCCAGAGGGCGCTTGGGCGAACACTGAAGCTTTCTTT | CASGGPEGAWANTEAFF
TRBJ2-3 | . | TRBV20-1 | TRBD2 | TGCAGTGCACCGGGACTAGCGGGGACCACAGATACGCAGTATTTT | CSAPGLAGTTDTQYF
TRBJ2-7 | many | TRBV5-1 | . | TGCGCCAGCAGCTTGGAACCGGGGTACAGGTCCCACGAGCAGTACTTC | CASSLEPGYRSHEQYF
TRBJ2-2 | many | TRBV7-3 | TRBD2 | TGTGCCAGCAGCCTAGCGGGAACGAACACCGGGGAGCTGTTTTTT | CASSLAGTNTGELFF
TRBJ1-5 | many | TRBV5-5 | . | TGTGCCAGCAGCGCGGGGGGACCCCTGATTGCTCAGCCCCAGCATTTT | CASSAGGPLIAQPQHF
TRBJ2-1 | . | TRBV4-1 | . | TGCGCCAACAGCCTCCCATGGGGGGGCTCAATCGATGAGCAGTTCTTC | CANSLPWGGSIDEQFF
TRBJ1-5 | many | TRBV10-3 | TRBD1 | TGTGCCATCGCCGGGACAGGGGACAATCAGCCCCAGCATTTT | CAIAGTGDNQPQHF
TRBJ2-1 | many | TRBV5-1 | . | TGCGCCAGCAGCTCCCGGGGAAATGAGCAGTTCTTC | CASSSRGNEQFF
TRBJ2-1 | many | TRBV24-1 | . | TGTGCCACCAGTGATGCCAGGGCGAGCTCCTACAATGAGCAGTTCTTC | CATSDARASSYNEQFF
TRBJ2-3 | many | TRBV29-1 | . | TGCAGCGTCGTCATGGGGGTCGGCACAGATACGCAGTATTTT | CSVVMGVGTDTQYF